This entry features one T cell receptor (beta chain) sequence. This sample was taken from a study of shared clonotypes between healthy human individuals. About the research overall: Per donor, CD8 memory used one plate, CD8 naive used two, CD4 memory used three and CD4 naive used three.

All donors were healthy HIV-negative adults lacking recent acute infections or vaccinations. The CDR3 runs to 18 residues. Between the trimmed V and J ends, which lost 0 bases and 6 bases, there was a span of 24 bases. The data were produced by immunoSEQ multiplex PCR, yet TCRdb's version contains in-frame clones alone and is incomplete. The repertoire includes 650,000 to 750,000 clones, around 72% of them detected once, and approximately 2% sits in the top ten. The TCR comes from a woman aged 25-40 years in good health. The specimen sequenced was memory CD4+ T cells sorted from blood. Specified subset: CD45RA-negative fraction. The chain recombines TRBV23-1 with TRBJ2-7; D is perhaps TRBD2 (6 bases). TRBV23-1 is marked as an open reading frame, function uncertain. DNA for the CDR3: TGCGCCAGCAGTCAATCGCTGGCTGGATCTGCGCGGGGACTCGAGCAGTACTTC. This gives the protein CASSQSLAGSARGLEQYF.